This TCR beta chain stems from a study of blood T cell repertoires in COVID-19. The CDR3 is 14 residues long. Germline V gene sequence: CDR1 SGHDT, CDR2 YYEEEE. V dropped 3 bases and J dropped 6 bases, with 13 bases sitting between them. Using immunoSEQ multiplex PCR, the repertoire was profiled, and TCRdb retains in-frame clones only, with some absent. The repertoire includes a few hundred thousand clones, around 92% of them detected once, and 2.9% sits in the top ten. The origin of this receptor is a woman aged 50 to 65 who had been exposed to COVID-19. Sequences were obtained from PBMCs or T cells enriched from blood (not recorded which). V usage is TRBV5-6 and J usage is TRBJ2-1, with unresolved D. CDR3 region: CASSSFLPVNEQFF. CDR3 DNA sequence: TGTGCCAGCAGCTCTTTTTTACCAGTCAATGAGCAGTTCTTC. Full variable domain (missing parts from reference TRBV5-6 and TRBJ2-1): DAGVTQSPTHLIKTRGQQVTLRCSPKSGHDTVSWYQQALGQGPQFIFQYYEEEERQRGNFPDRFSGHQFPNYSSELNVNALLLGDSALYLCASSSFLPVNEQFFGPGTRLTVL.